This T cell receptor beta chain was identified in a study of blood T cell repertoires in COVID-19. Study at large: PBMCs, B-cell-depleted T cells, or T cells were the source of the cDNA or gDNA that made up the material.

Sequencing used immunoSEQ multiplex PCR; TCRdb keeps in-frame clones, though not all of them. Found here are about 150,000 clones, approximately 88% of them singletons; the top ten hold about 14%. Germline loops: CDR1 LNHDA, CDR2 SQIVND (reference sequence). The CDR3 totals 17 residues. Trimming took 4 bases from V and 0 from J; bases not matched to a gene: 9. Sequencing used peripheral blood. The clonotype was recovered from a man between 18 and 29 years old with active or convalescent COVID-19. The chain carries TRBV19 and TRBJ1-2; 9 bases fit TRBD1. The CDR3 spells CASSTTGGAGTNYGYTF. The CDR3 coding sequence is TGTGCCAGTAGTACTACAGGGGGCGCGGGGACTAACTATGGCTACACCTTC.